Presented here are 5 T cell receptor beta chains from one specimen sequenced in a study of T cell responses to AZD1222 COVID-19 vaccine. Here immunoSEQ multiplex PCR was the method, and the copy in TCRdb shows in-frame clones only, minus some. The sample has some 120,000 clones, around 92% seen once; the top ten hold approximately 1.1%. The material sequenced was peripheral blood, taken on day 0 of AZD1222 vaccination. Receptors were obtained from an adult in good health.

The V call is TRBV28, the J call TRBJ1-2; D gene unclear. Germline V CDR1 and CDR2: MDHEN, SYDVKM. The CDR3 is 12 amino acids. The germline V and J ends were trimmed by 7 bases and 1 base, with 7 bases remaining between them. In nucleotides, the CDR3 is TGTGCCAGCAAAAAGGGTAACTATGGCTACACCTTC. Its translation is CASKKGNYGYTF.

The rearrangement joins TRBV5-1 to TRBJ2-6, with 7 bases that match TRBD2. The germline V gene has CDR1 SGHRS and CDR2 YFSETQ. The CDR3 spans 20 residues. V lost 0 bases and J lost 0; bases outside the gene matches: 12. The CDR3 DNA is TGCGCCAGCAGCTTGGTCGTCCCCAGTGGGAGGGGCTCTGGGGCCAACGTCCTGACTTTC. Translation: CASSLVVPSGRGSGANVLTF.

The V gene is TRBV20-1, the J gene TRBJ1-2; 8 nucleotides match TRBD1. The CDR3 spans 13 residues. CDR1 DFQATT and CDR2 SNEGSKA come from the germline V gene (reference sequence). V was clipped by 3 bases and J by 5 bases; unmatched bases: 5. DNA for the CDR3: TGCAGTGCTAGTGACGACAGGGGTTATGGCTACACCTTC. The encoded protein is CSASDDRGYGYTF.

A note on this clone: At one of its ends the junction is not consistent with the germline gene, which may arise from a read error. V and J are TRBV7-7 and TRBJ2-1, with 7 bases that match TRBD2. There are 16 residues in the CDR3. Germline CDR1 reads SSHAT; CDR2 reads FNYEAQ (reference sequence). The CDR3 is CASSPHLAGAINEQFF. CDR3 nucleotide sequence: TGTGCTAGCAGCCCTCATCTCGCGGGAGCTATCAATGAGCAGTTCTTC.

The rearrangement links TRBV4-1 to TRBJ1-2; TRBD1 is a possible D gene (5 bases). CDR3 size: 15 residues. V was shortened by 0 bases and J by 4 bases, with 12 bases between the two germline ends. Germline values: CDR1 MGHRA, CDR2 YSYEKL. In DNA, the CDR3 is TGCGCCAGCAGCCAAGATCCGGGGACCCTCTATGGCTACACCTTC. Translated: CASSQDPGTLYGYTF.